The clone carrying this T cell receptor beta chain has just one count. Antigen unknown. Profiling relied on immunoSEQ multiplex PCR, and the TCRdb table lists in-frame clones only, not all of them. The profile shows 15,000 to 20,000 clones, over 70% of them singletons. This entry comes from a study of T cells in localized non-small cell lung cancer. The CDR3 loop spans 17 amino acids. With V trimmed by 2 bases and J by 5 bases, 8 bases remained unmatched. The germline gives CDR1 SGHTA, CDR2 FQGTGA. Study findings and constraints: With higher T cell density in blood came longer overall survival. In adjacent lung, a median roughly 60 of the top 100 tumor clones were found. Among the tissues sampled, uninvolved adjacent lung had the highest T cell clonality, above tumor.

The source was peripheral blood, collected before any cancer treatment. This sequence joins TRBV7-3 and TRBJ2-5; 13 bases map to TRBD2. The clonotype was recovered from a male donor aged 60 or over with stage I lung adenocarcinoma. The CDR3 reads CASSLGTGTSGEETQYF. CDR3 in DNA: TGTGCCAGCAGCTTAGGAACCGGGACTAGCGGGGAGGAGACCCAGTACTTC.